This TCR beta chain emerged from a study of control samples from healthy donors and cancer patients. V was cut by 2 bases and J by 3 bases, with 7 bases left in between. The CDR3 covers 13 residues. Per the germline V gene, CDR1 is SEHNR and CDR2 is FQNEAQ (reference sequence). The table came from immunoSEQ multiplex PCR; TCRdb's copy has only in-frame clones and leaves some out. The sample lists 200,000 to 250,000 clones; roughly 94% were seen once. Sequenced input: blood. V gene TRBV7-9 combines with J gene TRBJ1-2; D gene ambiguous. The sequence derives from a man between 50 and 59 years old in good health. CDR3 in DNA: TGTGCCAGCAGCTTAACGGAGTACTATGGCTACACCTTC. Its translation: CASSLTEYYGYTF. Full variable domain (remainder filled in from reference TRBV7-9 and TRBJ1-2): DTGVSQNPRHKITKRGQNVTFRCDPISEHNRLYWYRQTLGQGPEFLTYFQNEAQLEKSRLLSDRFSAERPKGSFSTLEIQRTEQGDSAMYLCASSLTEYYGYTFGSGTRLTVV.